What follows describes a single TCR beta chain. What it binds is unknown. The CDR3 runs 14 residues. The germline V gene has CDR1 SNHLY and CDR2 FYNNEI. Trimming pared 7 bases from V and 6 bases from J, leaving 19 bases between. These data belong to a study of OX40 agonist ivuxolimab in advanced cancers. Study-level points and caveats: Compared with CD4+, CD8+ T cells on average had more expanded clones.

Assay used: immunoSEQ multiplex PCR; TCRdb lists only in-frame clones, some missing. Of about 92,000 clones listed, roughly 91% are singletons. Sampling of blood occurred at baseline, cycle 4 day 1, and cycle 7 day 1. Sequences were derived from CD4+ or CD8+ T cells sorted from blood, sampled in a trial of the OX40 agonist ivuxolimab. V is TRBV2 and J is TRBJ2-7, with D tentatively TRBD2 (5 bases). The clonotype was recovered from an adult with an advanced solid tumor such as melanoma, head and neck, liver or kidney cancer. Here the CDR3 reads CASKTGALGSEQYF. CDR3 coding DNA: TGTGCCAGCAAAACCGGCGCACTAGGAAGCGAGCAGTACTTC.